The clone carrying this T cell receptor beta chain was observed once. Its antigen is undetermined. Sequencing was at deep level. This table comes from immunoSEQ multiplex PCR, and its TCRdb copy is limited to in-frame clones, with some not included. The sample carries roughly 650,000 clones, approximately 97% recorded once. This sample was taken from a study of shared clonotypes between healthy human individuals. Study results and caveats: Generally, naive subsets (rather than memory subsets) showed larger estimated richness. The study sampled only blood, and tissue repertoires likely differ.

The CDR3 runs to 16 residues. Germline V gene sequence: CDR1 SNHLY, CDR2 FYNNEI. V was clipped by 2 bases and J by 10 bases; unmatched bases: 8. The receptor's source is a woman in her thirties in good health. The sample consisted of naive CD4+ T cells sorted from blood. Documented subset: CD45RA+ positively selected. The J gene is TRBJ1-6, the V gene TRBV2; TRBD1 matches at 10 bases. CDR3 DNA: TGTGCCAGCAGTGAACAGGGACAGGGGTTGGACTCACCCCTCCACTTT. Translation: CASSEQGQGLDSPLHF.